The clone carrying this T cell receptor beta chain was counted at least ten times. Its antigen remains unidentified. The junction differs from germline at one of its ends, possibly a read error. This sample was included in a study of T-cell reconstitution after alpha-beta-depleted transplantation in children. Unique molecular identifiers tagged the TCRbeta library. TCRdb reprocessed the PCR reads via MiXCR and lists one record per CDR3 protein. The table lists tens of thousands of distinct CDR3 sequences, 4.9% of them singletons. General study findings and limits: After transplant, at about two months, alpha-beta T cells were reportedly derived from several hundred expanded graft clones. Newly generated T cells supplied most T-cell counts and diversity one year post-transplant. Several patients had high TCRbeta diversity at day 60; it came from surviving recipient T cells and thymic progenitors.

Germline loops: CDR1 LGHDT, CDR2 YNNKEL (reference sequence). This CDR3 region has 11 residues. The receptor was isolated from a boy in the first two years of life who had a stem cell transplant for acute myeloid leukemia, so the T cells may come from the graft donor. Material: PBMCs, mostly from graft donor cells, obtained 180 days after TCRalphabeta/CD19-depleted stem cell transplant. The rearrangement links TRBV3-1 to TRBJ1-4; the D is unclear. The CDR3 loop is CASSQGVGLSF. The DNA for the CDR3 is TGTGCCAGCAGCCAAGGAGTGGGCCTTTCTTTT.